This TCR beta chain was documented in a study of blood T cell repertoires in COVID-19. Study overall: Some COVID-19 samples were acute and others convalescent; all came from the United States, Italy and Spain. From T cells, B-cell-depleted T cells, or PBMCs came the material, which was cDNA or gDNA.

Original processing methods: Amplification from reference gene primers served as the basis for estimated nucleated cell counts. The protocol was immunoSEQ multiplex PCR, while the TCRdb copy is restricted to in-frame clones and leaves out a portion. For V, J and clone size, that table is used; D and trimming come from the DNA. The profile shows 65,000 to 80,000 clones, approximately 80% of them singletons. The CDR3 extends over 14 amino acids. Trimming at V came to 1 base and at J to 4 bases, leaving 4 bases not matched to a gene. Germline V CDR1 and CDR2: GTSNPN, SVGIG (reference sequence). The origin of this receptor is a man aged 45 to 65 with acute or convalescent COVID-19. This chain links TRBV30 with TRBJ1-5, with 7 bases matching TRBD1. Sequenced: peripheral blood. The CDR3 reads CAWSGGRGNQPQHF. The CDR3 DNA sequence: TGTGCCTGGAGTGGGGGCAGGGGGAATCAGCCCCAGCATTTT.